A selection of T cell receptor beta chains follows, all from one sample in a study of T cell repertoires in cytomegalovirus infection. These receptors' antigens are unknown. TCRdb called the reads again in MiXCR, with one record for every CDR3 protein. Among 80,000 or so distinct CDR3 sequences listed, roughly 37% were seen once. The sequencing used CD8+ T cells from cultured PBMCs, collected from culture after CMV antigen stimulation. The receptors originated from a human donor in good health (CMV status not recorded). Some clones in this sample may be carry-over from other donors' samples. Both conserved end residues are part of each CDR3. Each record gives: J gene, CDR3 length, D gene, clone size, V gene, CDR3 DNA, CDR3 protein. The D gene is left open where the match is weak. The listing skips clone size in some rows; elsewhere it reads once, few, many or a size class.

J gene: TRBJ2-1
CDR3 length: 16
D gene: TRBD1
clone size: -
V gene: TRBV19
CDR3 DNA: TGTGCCAGTAGTATTGTTCTCGGGACAGGGTATCATGAGCAGTTCTTC
CDR3 protein: CASSIVLGTGYHEQFF

J gene: TRBJ2-3
CDR3 length: 14
D gene: -
clone size: -
V gene: TRBV29-1
CDR3 DNA: TGCAGCGTTGAAGGAGGGCGCTTCACAGATACGCAGTATTTT
CDR3 protein: CSVEGGRFTDTQYF

J gene: TRBJ2-7
CDR3 length: 14
D gene: TRBD1
clone size: once
V gene: TRBV7-6
CDR3 DNA: TGTGCCAGCAGCTTATCGACAGGGTCCTACGAGCAGTACTTC
CDR3 protein: CASSLSTGSYEQYF

J gene: TRBJ2-1
CDR3 length: 14
D gene: TRBD2
clone size: -
V gene: TRBV7-2
CDR3 DNA: TGTGCCAGCAGCCGGGGACTAGAGAACACTGAGCAGTTCTTT
CDR3 protein: CASSRGLENTEQFF

J gene: TRBJ2-2
CDR3 length: 16
D gene: TRBD1
clone size: -
V gene: TRBV28
CDR3 DNA: TGTGCCAGCAGTTTTCCAGGGACAGGGGGCACCGGGGAGCTGTTTTTT
CDR3 protein: CASSFPGTGGTGELFF

J gene: TRBJ2-1
CDR3 length: 15
D gene: -
clone size: -
V gene: TRBV18
CDR3 DNA: TGTGCCAGCTCCACAGGGAAACTATCCTACAATGAGCAGTTCTTC
CDR3 protein: CASSTGKLSYNEQFF

J gene: TRBJ2-2
CDR3 length: 17
D gene: TRBD1
clone size: many
V gene: TRBV7-6
CDR3 DNA: TGTGCCAGCAGCCACTGGGGACAGGGGGCTAACACCGGGGAGCTGTTTTTT
CDR3 protein: CASSHWGQGANTGELFF

J gene: TRBJ2-5
CDR3 length: 15
D gene: -
clone size: -
V gene: TRBV7-9
CDR3 DNA: TGTGCCAGCAGCTCCGCGACTAAGGGGGTACAGACCCAGTACTTC
CDR3 protein: CASSSATKGVQTQYF

J gene: TRBJ2-7
CDR3 length: 11
D gene: -
clone size: many
V gene: TRBV25-1
CDR3 DNA: TGTGCCTCCACCTCCGGGGACGAGCAGTACTTC
CDR3 protein: CASTSGDEQYF

J gene: TRBJ1-2
CDR3 length: 13
D gene: -
clone size: -
V gene: TRBV4-1
CDR3 DNA: TGCGCCAGCAGCCAAGCTGAGGGCTATGGCTACACCTTC
CDR3 protein: CASSQAEGYGYTF

J gene: TRBJ2-2
CDR3 length: 18
D gene: TRBD2
clone size: few
V gene: TRBV7-6
CDR3 DNA: TGTGCCAGCAGCGTCTCCCGGACTAGCGGGGCGAACACCGGGGAGCTGTTTTTT
CDR3 protein: CASSVSRTSGANTGELFF

J gene: TRBJ2-1
CDR3 length: 14
D gene: -
clone size: -
V gene: TRBV27
CDR3 DNA: TGTGCCAGCAGCCAAGGGGGAACCTACAATGAGCAGTTCTTC
CDR3 protein: CASSQGGTYNEQFF

J gene: TRBJ2-5
CDR3 length: 14
D gene: -
clone size: -
V gene: TRBV6-2/TRBV6-3
CDR3 DNA: TGTGCCAGCAGCCCCGGAAGGTTCCAAGAGACCCAGTACTTC
CDR3 protein: CASSPGRFQETQYF

J gene: TRBJ2-3
CDR3 length: 16
D gene: TRBD1
clone size: few
V gene: TRBV7-6
CDR3 DNA: TGTGCCAGCAGCTCTAGACAGGGGAAGAGCACAGATACGCAGTATTTT
CDR3 protein: CASSSRQGKSTDTQYF

J gene: TRBJ1-4
CDR3 length: 19
D gene: -
clone size: -
V gene: TRBV7-6
CDR3 DNA: TGTGCCAGCAGCTTAGTAGGGGGACCGGATTATGCAACTAATGAAAAACTGTTTTTT
CDR3 protein: CASSLVGGPDYATNEKLFF

J gene: TRBJ2-7
CDR3 length: 12
D gene: -
clone size: -
V gene: TRBV7-9
CDR3 DNA: TGTGCCAGCAGCCCTTTGCTCTACGAGCAGTACTTC
CDR3 protein: CASSPLLYEQYF

J gene: TRBJ2-5
CDR3 length: 15
D gene: TRBD1
clone size: few
V gene: TRBV12-3/TRBV12-4
CDR3 DNA: TGTGCCAGCAGACATACCGGGACAGCACAAGAGACCCAGTACTTC
CDR3 protein: CASRHTGTAQETQYF

J gene: TRBJ2-7
CDR3 length: 14
D gene: -
clone size: -
V gene: TRBV19
CDR3 DNA: TGTGCCAGTAGTATGTCTTCCGGAACCTACGAGCAGTACTTC
CDR3 protein: CASSMSSGTYEQYF

J gene: TRBJ2-7
CDR3 length: 14
D gene: -
clone size: -
V gene: TRBV24-1
CDR3 DNA: TGTGCCACCAGTAAGGGACGGAGCTCCTACGAGCAGTACTTC
CDR3 protein: CATSKGRSSYEQYF

J gene: TRBJ1-3
CDR3 length: 18
D gene: -
clone size: -
V gene: TRBV6-8
CDR3 DNA: TGTGCCAGCAGTTACTCACGGAACCCGGAACTCTCTGGAAACACCATATATTTT
CDR3 protein: CASSYSRNPELSGNTIYF

J gene: TRBJ1-4
CDR3 length: 11
D gene: -
clone size: -
V gene: TRBV7-6
CDR3 DNA: TGTGCCGTCCAGAGTAATGAAAAACTGTTTTTT
CDR3 protein: CAVQSNEKLFF

J gene: TRBJ1-2
CDR3 length: 15
D gene: -
clone size: -
V gene: TRBV7-9
CDR3 DNA: TGTGCCAGCAGCTCCAGGGTGGAGGCTAACTATGGCTACACCTTC
CDR3 protein: CASSSRVEANYGYTF

J gene: TRBJ2-3
CDR3 length: 15
D gene: -
clone size: -
V gene: TRBV12-3/TRBV12-4
CDR3 DNA: TGTGCCAGCAGCAAAGGGGGTTCGGCAACAGATACGCAGTATTTT
CDR3 protein: CASSKGGSATDTQYF

J gene: TRBJ2-7
CDR3 length: 15
D gene: -
clone size: few
V gene: TRBV7-6
CDR3 DNA: TGTGCCAGCAGCCCCCTAAACGGGATCGGCTACGAGCAGTACTTC
CDR3 protein: CASSPLNGIGYEQYF

J gene: TRBJ2-4
CDR3 length: 17
D gene: -
clone size: -
V gene: TRBV7-4
CDR3 DNA: TGTGCCAGCAGCTTCTCCTCCGGGGTGCTAGCCAAAAACATTCAGTACTTC
CDR3 protein: CASSFSSGVLAKNIQYF

J gene: TRBJ1-1
CDR3 length: 14
D gene: TRBD1
clone size: -
V gene: TRBV7-3
CDR3 DNA: TGTGCCAGCAGTGGGACAGGGGAGTATACTGAAGCTTTCTTT
CDR3 protein: CASSGTGEYTEAFF